Given below is one TCR beta chain in context. There are 14 residues in the CDR3. Germline V gives CDR1 MGHDK, CDR2 SYGVNS. J gave up 0 bases and V 6 bases, and 2 bases lay outside the gene matches. Some clones are missing from TCRdb's copy, which holds only in-frame ones; the method was immunoSEQ multiplex PCR. The table records 500,000 to 550,000 clones, more than 75% of them present only once. This sample is drawn from a study of shared T cell receptors in the human thymus. The same specimen was also included in a second study, on human thymus T cells. That report adds: Having surgery to correct congenital heart defects, healthy Finnish infants acted as the donors. Resections from corrective heart surgery supplied the thymus tissue. Repertoires from thymus and blood appeared to show biased V and J gene usage. Related research found strongly overlapping thymic repertoires in unrelated individuals.

V and J are TRBV25-1 and TRBJ2-7; 10 nucleotides align to TRBD1. The clonotype comes from a boy under two years old with a congenital heart defect. The sample comprised thymocytes. The CDR3 DNA reads TGTGCCAGCAGGGGGACAGGGGCCTCCTACGAGCAGTACTTC. This encodes CASRGTGASYEQYF.